Described below is a single T cell receptor beta chain sequence and its context. What it recognizes is unknown. Unique molecular identifiers were carried by the TCR beta cDNA libraries. MiXCR was run by TCRdb on the PCR reads, yielding one entry per CDR3 protein. Of about 540,000 distinct CDR3 sequences in the sample, roughly 34% were seen once. This entry belongs to a study of post-analysis software for immune sequencing data. Study observations and caveats: With TRBV5-6, TRBV5-1 and TRBV20-1 included, a handful of TRBV segments were more frequent in patients than in controls.

V lost 0 bases and J 9 bases, leaving 7 bases between the germline ends. This CDR3 comprises 13 residues. The V gene's germline CDR1 is KGHDR and CDR2 SFDVKD. V is TRBV24-1 and J is TRBJ2-2; D may be TRBD1 (6 bases). The sample consisted of blood. This TCR came from a girl aged 2 to 17 with multiple sclerosis. CDR3 in amino acids: CATSDLWGRELFF. For the CDR3, the DNA is TGTGCCACCAGTGATTTGTGGGGGCGGGAGCTGTTTTTT.